A selection of T cell receptor beta chains follows, all from one sample in a study. MiXCR was run by TCRdb on the 5' RACE reads, yielding one entry per CDR3 protein. Altogether some 62,000 distinct CDR3 sequences are present, more than 25% being singletons, with the ten largest covering roughly 2%. Sequencing was carried out using tumor-infiltrating naive CD4+ T cells sorted from the breast tumor. These receptors were collected from a female donor with breast cancer. The CDR3 runs from the conserved cysteine through the conserved F or W. The order of the fields is clone size, D gene, J gene, V gene, CDR3 protein, CDR3 DNA. A D gene is named only where the DNA matches it firmly. Some rows have no size entry. The others give once, few or many, or a class for an expanded clone.

clone_size: few; d_call: .; j_call: TRBJ2-7; v_call: TRBV4-2; cdr3_aa: CASSQEGTYEQYF; cdr3_nt: TGTGCCAGCAGCCAAGAGGGGACTTACGAGCAGTACTTC
clone_size: few; d_call: .; j_call: TRBJ2-6; v_call: TRBV21-1; cdr3_aa: CASSKGRRPDGANVLTF; cdr3_nt: TGTGCCAGCAGCAAAGGCCGCAGGCCGGACGGGGCCAACGTCCTGACTTTC
clone_size: .; d_call: .; j_call: TRBJ2-7; v_call: TRBV5-1; cdr3_aa: CASSLTQGYSYEQYF; cdr3_nt: TGCGCCAGCAGCTTGACCCAGGGCTATTCCTACGAGCAGTACTTC
clone_size: .; d_call: .; j_call: TRBJ1-2; v_call: TRBV28; cdr3_aa: CASSLNGYGYTF; cdr3_nt: TGTGCCAGCAGCCTTAATGGCTATGGCTACACCTTC
clone_size: few; d_call: .; j_call: TRBJ1-5; v_call: TRBV7-8; cdr3_aa: CASSPTDNYQPQHF; cdr3_nt: TGTGCCAGCAGCCCAACGGACAATTATCAGCCCCAGCATTTT
clone_size: .; d_call: .; j_call: TRBJ2-1; v_call: TRBV24-1; cdr3_aa: CATSAALDEQFF; cdr3_nt: TGTGCCACCAGTGCCGCGTTAGATGAGCAGTTCTTC
clone_size: many; d_call: .; j_call: TRBJ1-1; v_call: TRBV9; cdr3_aa: CASSPPTDRNTEAFF; cdr3_nt: TGTGCCAGCAGCCCCCCCACCGACAGGAACACTGAAGCTTTCTTT
clone_size: few; d_call: .; j_call: TRBJ2-5; v_call: TRBV20-1; cdr3_aa: CSARDFRELTQETQYF; cdr3_nt: TGCAGTGCTAGAGATTTCCGGGAGCTTACGCAAGAGACCCAGTACTTC
clone_size: few; d_call: TRBD1; j_call: TRBJ2-6; v_call: TRBV27; cdr3_aa: CASSTDRGATNSGANVLTF; cdr3_nt: TGTGCCAGCAGTACGGACAGGGGAGCTACCAATTCTGGGGCCAACGTCCTGACTTTC
clone_size: .; d_call: TRBD2; j_call: TRBJ2-1; v_call: TRBV4-1; cdr3_aa: CANSQRLAGAYNEQSF; cdr3_nt: TGCGCCAACAGCCAGCGACTAGCGGGAGCCTACAATGAGCAGTCCTTC
clone_size: many; d_call: .; j_call: TRBJ2-5; v_call: TRBV7-9; cdr3_aa: CASSWTEQETQYF; cdr3_nt: TGTGCCAGCAGTTGGACAGAACAAGAGACCCAGTACTTC
clone_size: few; d_call: .; j_call: TRBJ2-3; v_call: TRBV6-1; cdr3_aa: CASSYGGPSSTDTQYF; cdr3_nt: TGTGCCAGCAGTTATGGGGGTCCCTCTAGCACAGATACGCAGTATTTT
clone_size: .; d_call: .; j_call: TRBJ1-2; v_call: TRBV6-6; cdr3_aa: CASSYSEGYGYTF; cdr3_nt: TGTGCCAGCAGTTACTCGGAGGGGTACGGCTACACCTTC
clone_size: .; d_call: .; j_call: TRBJ2-6; v_call: TRBV4-1; cdr3_aa: CASRQAAFFSGANVLTF; cdr3_nt: TGCGCCAGCAGGCAAGCCGCCTTCTTCTCTGGGGCCAACGTCCTGACTTTC
clone_size: few; d_call: .; j_call: TRBJ2-3; v_call: TRBV2; cdr3_aa: CAGKADTDTQYF; cdr3_nt: TGTGCCGGAAAGGCTGACACAGATACGCAGTATTTT
clone_size: few; d_call: TRBD2; j_call: TRBJ2-7; v_call: TRBV10-2; cdr3_aa: CASSTGLAYEQYF; cdr3_nt: TGCGCCAGCAGCACCGGACTAGCTTACGAGCAGTACTTC
clone_size: .; d_call: TRBD2; j_call: TRBJ2-3; v_call: TRBV20-1; cdr3_aa: CSATKPTSGTDTQYF; cdr3_nt: TGCAGTGCTACTAAACCGACTAGCGGGACCGATACGCAGTATTTT
clone_size: many; d_call: TRBD2; j_call: TRBJ2-7; v_call: TRBV10-2; cdr3_aa: CASKERGTSYEQYF; cdr3_nt: TGCGCCAGCAAGGAGCGGGGGACCTCCTACGAGCAGTACTTC
clone_size: many; d_call: TRBD2; j_call: TRBJ2-1; v_call: TRBV5-6; cdr3_aa: CASSSQREVRHEQFF; cdr3_nt: TGTGCCAGCAGCTCGCAGCGGGAGGTTAGGCATGAGCAGTTCTTC
clone_size: few; d_call: TRBD1; j_call: TRBJ1-1; v_call: TRBV12-3/TRBV12-4; cdr3_aa: CASRYQGGNTEAFF; cdr3_nt: TGTGCCAGCAGGTATCAGGGGGGGAACACTGAAGCTTTCTTT
clone_size: .; d_call: .; j_call: TRBJ1-6; v_call: TRBV5-1; cdr3_aa: CASSPGGAGRNSPLHF; cdr3_nt: TGCGCCAGCAGCCCCGGTGGGGCGGGACGTAATTCACCCCTCCACTTT
clone_size: .; d_call: TRBD2; j_call: TRBJ2-3; v_call: TRBV5-1; cdr3_aa: CASSLETSGSTDTQYF; cdr3_nt: TGCGCCAGCAGCTTGGAGACTAGCGGGAGCACAGATACGCAGTATTTT
clone_size: .; d_call: .; j_call: TRBJ2-5; v_call: TRBV5-1; cdr3_aa: CASRGVPGLQETQYF; cdr3_nt: TGCGCCAGCAGAGGGGTACCGGGACTGCAAGAGACCCAGTACTTC
clone_size: .; d_call: .; j_call: TRBJ2-1; v_call: TRBV5-1; cdr3_aa: CASSLGGNRAYNEQFF; cdr3_nt: TGCGCCAGCAGCTTGGGAGGGAATCGTGCATACAATGAGCAGTTCTTC
clone_size: many; d_call: .; j_call: TRBJ1-5; v_call: TRBV3-1; cdr3_aa: CASSQVFGRGVVAQHF; cdr3_nt: TGTGCCAGCAGCCAAGTCTTCGGGCGAGGCGTCGTGGCCCAGCATTTT
clone_size: .; d_call: .; j_call: TRBJ1-5; v_call: TRBV29-1; cdr3_aa: CSVRDGGNQPQHF; cdr3_nt: TGCAGCGTCCGGGACGGAGGCAATCAGCCCCAGCATTTT
clone_size: few; d_call: TRBD1; j_call: TRBJ2-5; v_call: TRBV5-4; cdr3_aa: CASSRGGDREETQYF; cdr3_nt: TGTGCCAGCAGCCGAGGTGGGGACAGGGAGGAGACCCAGTACTTC
clone_size: few; d_call: .; j_call: TRBJ1-5; v_call: TRBV7-2; cdr3_aa: CASSLGSGWNQPQHF; cdr3_nt: TGTGCCAGCAGCTTAGGGAGTGGTTGGAATCAGCCCCAGCATTTT
clone_size: many; d_call: .; j_call: TRBJ1-1; v_call: TRBV5-1; cdr3_aa: CASSLQGEGTEAFF; cdr3_nt: TGCGCCAGCAGCCTGCAGGGAGAAGGGACTGAAGCTTTCTTT
clone_size: .; d_call: .; j_call: TRBJ1-6; v_call: TRBV20-1; cdr3_aa: CSARPLVSSYNSPLHF; cdr3_nt: TGCAGTGCTAGACCCTTGGTCAGCTCCTATAATTCACCCCTCCACTTT
clone_size: few; d_call: TRBD1; j_call: TRBJ1-2; v_call: TRBV6-6; cdr3_aa: CASSAQGTVRANYGYTF; cdr3_nt: TGTGCCAGCAGTGCCCAAGGGACAGTCAGAGCTAACTATGGCTACACCTTC
clone_size: .; d_call: .; j_call: TRBJ1-1; v_call: TRBV5-1; cdr3_aa: CASSLGHTGATEAFF; cdr3_nt: TGCGCCAGCAGCCTAGGACATACTGGGGCCACTGAAGCTTTCTTT
clone_size: few; d_call: .; j_call: TRBJ2-3; v_call: TRBV3-1; cdr3_aa: CASSALGAQYF; cdr3_nt: TGTGCCAGCAGCGCGCTGGGGGCGCAGTATTTT
clone_size: few; d_call: .; j_call: TRBJ2-1; v_call: TRBV15; cdr3_aa: CATSSYGLQGAVNEQFF; cdr3_nt: TGTGCCACCAGCTCCTACGGACTCCAGGGTGCGGTCAATGAGCAGTTCTTC
clone_size: .; d_call: .; j_call: TRBJ1-1; v_call: TRBV7-3; cdr3_aa: CASSPSAGNTEAFF; cdr3_nt: TGTGCCAGCAGCCCCTCCGCCGGAAACACTGAAGCTTTCTTT
clone_size: few; d_call: .; j_call: TRBJ2-7; v_call: TRBV15; cdr3_aa: CATSRDPGPYEQYF; cdr3_nt: TGTGCCACCAGCAGAGACCCGGGGCCCTACGAGCAGTACTTC
clone_size: .; d_call: .; j_call: TRBJ2-3; v_call: TRBV2; cdr3_aa: CASSEVLSTDTQYF; cdr3_nt: TGTGCCAGCAGTGAAGTATTGAGCACAGATACGCAGTATTTT
clone_size: .; d_call: TRBD1; j_call: TRBJ2-7; v_call: TRBV7-2; cdr3_aa: CAGSTTTGRSYEQYF; cdr3_nt: TGTGCCGGCAGCACGACGACAGGGCGCTCCTACGAGCAGTACTTC
clone_size: .; d_call: .; j_call: TRBJ2-1; v_call: TRBV5-5; cdr3_aa: CASSLGEGGLGSYNEQFF; cdr3_nt: TGTGCCAGCAGCTTGGGTGAGGGGGGACTCGGGTCCTACAATGAGCAGTTTTTC
clone_size: few; d_call: .; j_call: TRBJ1-1; v_call: TRBV4-2; cdr3_aa: CASSRSPNMNTEAFF; cdr3_nt: TGTGCCAGCAGCCGGAGCCCTAACATGAACACTGAAGCTTTCTTT
clone_size: .; d_call: .; j_call: TRBJ1-1; v_call: TRBV12-3/TRBV12-4; cdr3_aa: CASSTGGIWVNTEAFF; cdr3_nt: TGTGCCAGCAGTACTGGAGGGATTTGGGTGAACACTGAAGCTTTCTTT
clone_size: .; d_call: TRBD2; j_call: TRBJ2-1; v_call: TRBV5-1; cdr3_aa: CASSLDSLGLADNEQFF; cdr3_nt: TGCGCCAGCAGCTTGGATTCGCTCGGACTAGCGGACAATGAGCAGTTCTTC
clone_size: .; d_call: .; j_call: TRBJ2-1; v_call: TRBV5-6; cdr3_aa: CASSLLKGGYNEQFF; cdr3_nt: TGTGCCAGCAGCTTACTTAAGGGTGGCTACAATGAGCAGTTCTTC
clone_size: few; d_call: .; j_call: TRBJ1-1; v_call: TRBV9; cdr3_aa: CASSVTELGVTEAFF; cdr3_nt: TGTGCCAGCAGCGTAACCGAACTGGGGGTTACTGAAGCTTTCTTT
clone_size: few; d_call: .; j_call: TRBJ1-2; v_call: TRBV4-3; cdr3_aa: CASSQATANYGYTF; cdr3_nt: TGCGCCAGCAGCCAAGCGACAGCTAACTATGGCTACACCTTC
clone_size: few; d_call: TRBD1; j_call: TRBJ2-3; v_call: TRBV20-1; cdr3_aa: CSDRRDRTFTDTQYF; cdr3_nt: TGCAGCGACCGCCGGGACAGGACCTTCACAGATACGCAGTATTTT
clone_size: .; d_call: .; j_call: TRBJ1-1; v_call: TRBV23-1; cdr3_aa: CASSPSGTSQTFF; cdr3_nt: TGCGCCAGCAGCCCGTCGGGGACGTCCCAGACTTTCTTT
clone_size: .; d_call: .; j_call: TRBJ1-6; v_call: TRBV20-1; cdr3_aa: CSARYSGGESPLHF; cdr3_nt: TGCAGTGCTAGATATTCGGGGGGCGAATCACCCCTCCACTTT
clone_size: few; d_call: .; j_call: TRBJ2-4; v_call: TRBV29-1; cdr3_aa: CSVQGTTGNIQYF; cdr3_nt: TGCAGCGTCCAGGGGACAACCGGGAACATTCAGTACTTC
clone_size: .; d_call: .; j_call: TRBJ1-5; v_call: TRBV7-8; cdr3_aa: CASSLVQGKLLRSDQPQHF; cdr3_nt: TGTGCCAGCAGCTTAGTGCAGGGAAAATTATTGAGAAGCGATCAGCCCCAGCATTTT
clone_size: .; d_call: TRBD1; j_call: TRBJ2-1; v_call: TRBV20-1; cdr3_aa: CSASEEGTGGNEQFF; cdr3_nt: TGCAGTGCTAGCGAGGAGGGGACAGGGGGGAATGAGCAGTTCTTC
clone_size: many; d_call: .; j_call: TRBJ1-4; v_call: TRBV6-1; cdr3_aa: CASSDRGEGEKLFF; cdr3_nt: TGTGCCAGCAGTGACAGGGGCGAGGGCGAAAAACTGTTTTTT
clone_size: few; d_call: .; j_call: TRBJ1-4; v_call: TRBV15; cdr3_aa: CATSDRDGYNEKLFF; cdr3_nt: TGTGCCACCAGCGACCGGGACGGCTATAATGAAAAACTGTTTTTT
clone_size: .; d_call: .; j_call: TRBJ2-7; v_call: TRBV7-9; cdr3_aa: CASAMGASYEQYF; cdr3_nt: TGTGCCAGCGCAATGGGCGCCTCCTACGAGCAGTACTTC
clone_size: .; d_call: TRBD1; j_call: TRBJ1-6; v_call: TRBV2; cdr3_aa: CASSADRVTSPLHF; cdr3_nt: TGTGCCAGCAGTGCGGACAGGGTCACTTCACCCCTCCACTTT
clone_size: many; d_call: .; j_call: TRBJ1-2; v_call: TRBV12-3/TRBV12-4; cdr3_aa: CASSFSGNGYTF; cdr3_nt: TGTGCCAGCAGTTTTTCGGGGAATGGCTACACCTTC
clone_size: .; d_call: .; j_call: TRBJ2-1; v_call: TRBV11-2; cdr3_aa: CASSLAPDSPGEQFF; cdr3_nt: TGTGCCAGCAGCTTAGCACCCGACTCCCCCGGTGAGCAGTTCTTC
clone_size: medium-sized; d_call: .; j_call: TRBJ2-1; v_call: TRBV20-1; cdr3_aa: CSANFLGQNEQFF; cdr3_nt: TGCAGTGCTAACTTCCTAGGACAGAATGAGCAGTTCTTC
clone_size: once; d_call: TRBD1; j_call: TRBJ2-3; v_call: TRBV5-4; cdr3_aa: CASSPPVQGAGTDTQYF; cdr3_nt: TGTGCCAGCAGCCCCCCCGTACAGGGGGCGGGCACAGATACGCAGTATTTT